This T cell receptor beta chain was recorded in a study of blood T cell repertoires in COVID-19. About the research overall: Sources were T cells, B-cell-depleted T cells, or PBMCs; the material itself was cDNA or gDNA.

Per the original data handling: Amplification with reference gene primers provided the estimates of nucleated cell counts. The assay was immunoSEQ multiplex PCR, and TCRdb's table has in-frame clones only and misses some. V and J calls and clone size are given by that table; D and trimming were obtained from the DNA. The sample has about 42,000 clones; approximately 79% are singletons. This clone was seen a handful of times. The CDR3 has 16 amino acids. V was shortened by 3 bases and J by 2 bases, with 13 bases between the two germline ends. Germline V gene lookup returns CDR1 LNHNV and CDR2 YYDKDF (reference sequence).

Sequenced input: peripheral blood. The sequence derives from a woman of 80 years or more with acute or convalescent COVID-19. The rearrangement links TRBV15 to TRBJ1-4; D is unclear. The CDR3 here is CATSRAGGVTNEKLFF. The CDR3 coding sequence is TGTGCCACCAGCAGGGCCGGCGGGGTGACTAATGAAAAACTGTTTTTT. Combining the CDR3 with reference TRBV15 and TRBJ1-4 gives the whole variable domain DAMVIQNPRYQVTQFGKPVTLSCSQTLNHNVMYWYQQKSSQAPKLLFHYYDKDFNNEADTPDNFQSRRPNTSFCFLDIRSPGLGDTAMYLCATSRAGGVTNEKLFFGSGTQLSVL.